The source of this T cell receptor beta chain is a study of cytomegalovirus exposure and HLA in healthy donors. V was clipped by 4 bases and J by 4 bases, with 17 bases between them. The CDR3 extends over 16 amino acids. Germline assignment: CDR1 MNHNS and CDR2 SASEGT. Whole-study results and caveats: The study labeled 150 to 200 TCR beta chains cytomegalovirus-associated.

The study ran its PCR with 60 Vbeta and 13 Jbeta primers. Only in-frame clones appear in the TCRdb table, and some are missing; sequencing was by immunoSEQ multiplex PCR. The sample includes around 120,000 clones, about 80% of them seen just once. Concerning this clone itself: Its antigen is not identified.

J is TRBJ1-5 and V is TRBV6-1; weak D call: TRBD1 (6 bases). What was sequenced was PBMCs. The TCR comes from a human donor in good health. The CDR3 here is CASSGQGRVRNQPQHF. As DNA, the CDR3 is TGTGCCAGCAGTGGTCAGGGGAGAGTACGGAATCAGCCCCAGCATTTT.